What follows is one T cell receptor (beta chain) and its context. Its antigen specificity is not known. Nothing much larger sits one base from this clone, and base qualities are not available. The cohort was made up of about 670 healthy bone marrow donors. Cohort members were all nominally healthy when sampled, although unrecorded immune exposures were likely present. The donor tested CMV seronegative and was one of the 352 seronegative cohort members. Every donor gave a peripheral blood sample, and the peripheral blood mononuclear cells from that sample were used for TCR beta sequencing. The Qiagen DNeasy Blood Extraction Kit was used to extract genomic DNA from the blood cell samples. The library was generated by the immunoSEQ multiplex PCR assay. The multiplex PCR relied on a mix of 60 forward primers for TCR Vbeta segments and 13 reverse primers for TCR Jbeta segments. The CDR3 region of rearranged TCR beta genes was amplified from genomic DNA with a multiplex PCR assay. Amplified TCR beta libraries were sequenced as 87-base-pair reads on the Illumina HiSeq System. The authors' pipeline ran thus. Across the 500 to 700 repertoires, a later analysis counted 80 million or so unique TCR beta chains, some 11 million of which were shared by at least two donors. A nearest-neighbor algorithm error-corrected the raw reads and collapsed the reads into unique sequences, merging closely related sequences to remove PCR and sequencing errors. V, D and J gene segments were assigned by aligning CDR3 sequences to IMGT reference sequences. Each retained sequence needed at least a six-nucleotide match to both a V gene segment and a J gene segment. A rearrangement counted as productive if the CDR3 had no stop codons and remained in frame with V and J, and every other rearrangement counted as non-productive. Following IMGT convention, CDR3 was defined as the stretch from the second conserved V-encoded cysteine to the conserved J-encoded phenylalanine. Sequences without an unambiguous match to a single V gene segment were excluded from the earlier analysis of a few hundred of the donors. In an earlier analysis of several hundred of the donors, V segments were called functional above 56.7% productive rearrangements and were called segregating when the between-donor standard deviation exceeded 5%. To diagnose cytomegalovirus status from the catalog of TCR beta chain sequences, a statistical classification framework was built. V and J gene assignment, in a later analysis, came from comparing TCR nucleotide sequences with IMGT/GENE-DB human TR gene sequences. The TCRdist pipeline was used in a later analysis to assign CDR3 sequences and most-parsimonious VDJ recombination scenarios. In a later analysis, each TCR beta chain was defined by its CDR3 amino acid sequence together with its V-gene family, and reads lacking a unique V-gene family were excluded. A later analysis removed several hundred highly shared, low-generation-probability nucleotide sequences to deal with suspected cross-contamination and a sequencing artifact. For each public chain, a later analysis derived a clonal expansion index from normalized ranks of inferred template counts within each repertoire. Generation probabilities in a later analysis came from a VDJ recombination model fitted to out-of-frame rearrangements, and those results were checked against IGoR. A later analysis scored TCR-TCR, TCR-HLA and TCR-CMV co-occurrence with hypergeometric tests, applying a repertoire-size bias correction to TCR pairs. A later analysis estimated false discovery rates by permuting HLA or CMV assignments 20 times. In a later analysis, co-occurring TCRs were grouped with DBSCAN, and TCRdist sequence similarity was added when clustering was performed within HLA-allele-positive subsets. Repertoires with fewer than 30,000 or more than 120,000 public chains, plus five repertoires with anomalous nucleotide sharing, were excluded from co-occurrence clustering. The immuneACCESS repertoire file appears here via TCRdb, limited to in-frame rearrangements. These files lack a portion of the clones; in checked studies, under half of the deficit traces to unresolved V genes, and the cause of the others is not known. V, J and clone size reflect that table, while D and trimming were determined from the DNA. This sample comprises 210,000 or so clones, about 80% of them detected only once. 0.5% to 0.7% of the sample lies in the top ten.

The data belong to a study of cytomegalovirus exposure and HLA in healthy donors (dated 2017 in TCRdb). For context, the study as a whole: In an earlier analysis of roughly 500 of the donors, less than 350 Gb of sequence data and 100 million or so unique TCR beta sequences from roughly 190 million T cells were reported. The study used immunosequencing to profile the T cell repertoires of about 670 subjects and linked those repertoires to cytomegalovirus serostatus. Along with the roughly 700-subject first cohort, a separate validation cohort of over a hundred different subjects was used. A later genetic analysis used genome-wide SNP genotypes for about 60% of the roughly 670 donors, treating that subset as a discovery cohort. To study patterns of TCR occurrence, a later analysis re-analyzed previously published TCR beta repertoires from just over 650 donors and added high-resolution HLA genotyping. Around 320 gigabases of sequencing data and tens of millions of unique TCR sequences were included in an early release covering several hundred HLA-typed donors. Of the roughly 400 genotyped donors, about 80% fell in the genetic ancestry cluster associated with self-reported Caucasian donors. Donor age, sex, ethnicity and CMV serostatus were compiled alongside the repertoire data. Class I and class II HLA loci were covered by the typing at four-digit resolution. To predict cytomegalovirus infection status, the study combined high-throughput TCR immunosequencing, statistical association of individual TCRs with disease status, and machine learning. Among approximately 370 genotyped donors of the cohort, an average of about 240,000 unique TCR beta nucleotide sequences was sequenced per donor, of which about 18% were non-productive. In the later analysis, no new phenotypic data were used to find candidate immune exposures; instead, reliance was placed on TCR beta sequences and their occurrence across donors. The number of donors typed differed by locus, with 629-630 for A, B, C, DRB1 and DQB1, around 560 for DQA1, some 570 for DPA1, and approximately 470 for DPB1. All discovery cohort repertoires had been generated using a single sequencing platform. To decide whether each TCR beta V gene segment behaved as functional or pseudogenic, an earlier analysis of some 580 of the donors relied on high-throughput TCR beta sequencing. Roughly 5 DR-DQ haplotypes were handled as single units for association and clustering, since linkage in the cohort was strong. The study aimed to test whether signatures of past pathogen exposure could be identified by cataloging public T cell receptors. Here is what the overall study found, with its caveats: The study gave a list of about 170 TCR beta chains associated with cytomegalovirus. CMV serostatus was the only immune exposure information available for the cohort. In a later analysis, most CMV-associated TCR beta chains were found to appear HLA-restricted, with HLA associations seemingly driven largely by CMV exposure. A further reported finding was that TCR beta sequences accurately predicted the HLA-A and HLA-B alleles for most subjects in the first cohort. Correlated functional status among segregating V segments might be attributable to linkage disequilibrium, but an unknown experimental factor could not be ruled out. This cohort had only TCR beta chains sequenced, and the lack of alpha or paired-chain data limited which features could be detected. A group of highly shared sequence variants was considered likely to be a technical artifact of the sequencing pipeline. According to a later analysis, parvovirus B19, influenza, CMV and Epstein-Barr virus appeared linked to several top co-occurrence clusters. HLA typing was unavailable for some donors at each locus, so association tests used only the typed subset. In a later analysis, TCR association rates were found to vary across HLA loci, with the most associated TCRs seen for DRB1 alleles and the fewest for HLA-C alleles. A later analysis found that HLA-associated TCR beta chains were more clonally expanded and had lower generation probabilities than equally common non-associated chains. According to the authors, the approach could potentially be generalized to other disease states and immunological phenotypes. In a later analysis, more than 15,000 TCR beta sequences were associated with specific HLA alleles at a false discovery rate of 0.05. When HLA alleles, especially DR and DQ, strongly co-occurred, TCR associations were difficult to assign to individual alleles. The classifier was reported to diagnose cytomegalovirus status with high specificity and sensitivity in both the original cohort and the validation cohort. Because counts were too low, seventeen rarely observed V segments, including chromosome 9 orphons, were excluded from the earlier analysis of under 650 of the donors. An earlier analysis of around 600 of the donors showed that most TCR beta V segments appeared in productive rearrangements either about 87% or about 30% of the time, which broadly matched IMGT annotations. In a later genetic analysis, a missense DCLRE1C variant was associated with V-gene and J-gene trimming of TCR beta chains, and the association was replicated in an independent cohort. According to a later genetic analysis, donors in an Asian-associated ancestry cluster had fewer N-insertions in productive TCRs than the approximately 650-donor mean. Because the 87-base-pair reads could not distinguish some IMGT-functional V segments, including TRBV6-2 and TRBV6-3, those segments were excluded. In vitro tests confirmed that a few of the cytomegalovirus-associated TCR beta chains recognize cytomegalovirus antigens. Most TCR sequences were seen in very few donors, while some public TCRs were found in many individuals. Roughly uniform sequencing depth across donors was assumed in presence/absence analyses, although this assumption may not hold.

The CDR3 covers 15 residues, taking in both the cysteine and the phenylalanine. Only the CDR3 region is kept as DNA, spanning 45 bases read in frame from base 1. The junction carries 16 bases between V and J, which are trimmed by 1 base and 7 bases respectively. The germline V gene yields SGHNT for CDR1 and YENEEA for CDR2. Rearrangement joined TRBV11-3 to TRBJ1-1; confidence is insufficient to name the D gene. The receptor was isolated from a woman between 35 and 50 years old in good health and CMV-seronegative. Sequencing input: PBMCs. CDR3 sequence: CASSLVAGSFGEAFF. In nucleotide form, the sequence is TGTGCCAGCAGCTTAGTTGCCGGGAGTTTTGGTGAAGCTTTCTTT.